One sample yielded the 32 T cell receptor beta chains listed below, sequenced in a study of cytomegalovirus exposure and HLA in healthy donors. The PCR ran on 60 Vbeta and 13 Jbeta primers. Here immunoSEQ multiplex PCR was the method, and the copy in TCRdb shows in-frame clones only, minus some. Here the sample spans more than 90,000 clones, 55% to 75% being singletons. Sequences were obtained from PBMCs. These receptors were taken from a man aged 30 to 39 in good health and CMV-seropositive.

V gene TRBV11-2 combines with J gene TRBJ2-2, with TRBD2 matching over 10 bases. V gave up 0 bases and J gave up 4 bases; unmatched junction bases: 5. Germline loops: CDR1 SGHAT, CDR2 FQNNGV. The CDR3 covers 17 residues. The DNA for the CDR3 is TGTGCCAGCAGCTTAGATGGACTAGCGGCATCCACCGGGGAGCTGTTTTTT. Its translation is CASSLDGLAASTGELFF.

J is TRBJ2-5 and V is TRBV11-2; a possible D gene is TRBD2 (6 bases). V lost 4 bases and J lost 2, with 8 bases in between. Per germline, CDR1 SGHAT and CDR2 FQNNGV. The CDR3 has 13 amino acids. In DNA form, the CDR3 reads TGTGCCAGCAGCTCGGACTATCAAGAGACCCAGTACTTC. The encoded protein is CASSSDYQETQYF.

V usage is TRBV7-8 and J usage is TRBJ2-1, with 9 bases lining up with TRBD1. The CDR3 spans 17 residues. Germline CDR1 is SGHVS and CDR2 is FQNEAQ. The V and J ends lost 3 bases and 2 bases, in that order; junction bases with no gene match: 8. For the CDR3, the DNA is TGTGCCAGCAGCTTGGGACAGGGATCCCCTGCCTACAATGAGCAGTTCTTC. Its translation is CASSLGQGSPAYNEQFF.

The rearrangement links TRBV19 to TRBJ1-2, with D perhaps matching TRBD1 (5 bases). In germline, CDR1 is LNHDA, CDR2 SQIVND (reference sequence). V was pared by 7 bases and J by 3 bases, with 9 bases between. CDR3 length: 12 amino acids. The CDR3 sequence is CASTDKYYGYTF. In DNA, the CDR3 is TGTGCCAGTACGGACAAGTACTATGGCTACACCTTC.

This sequence joins TRBV5-1 and TRBJ1-1, with 8 bases lining up with TRBD1. Unmatched junction bases numbered 6, after V lost 5 bases and J lost 3 bases. The CDR3 contains 14 residues. The germline V gene encodes CDR1 SGHRS and CDR2 YFSETQ. CDR3 coding DNA: TGCGCCAGCAGACGGACAGGGAAGGACACTGAAGCTTTCTTT. Translation: CASRRTGKDTEAFF.

On this clone: Other DNA sequences of this sample code for an identical CDR3. This chain uses TRBV12-5 with TRBJ2-2; D is unclear. Germline CDR1 and CDR2: LGHNT and FRNRAP. The ends were cut back, 7 bases at V and 6 bases at J, with 18 bases in the middle. The CDR3 is made up of 15 amino acids. The CDR3 region is CASASVTRGSGELFF. CDR3 coding DNA: TGTGCTAGTGCCTCGGTGACTCGTGGATCCGGGGAGCTGTTTTTT.

This clone was seen a few times. The chain uses TRBV28 and TRBJ1-1, with TRBD1 identical over 11 bases. This CDR3 has 13 amino acids. CDR1 and CDR2 (germline): MDHEN, SYDVKM. Trimming took 7 bases from V and 8 from J; bases not matched to a gene: 6. CDR3 residues: CASTEGDRGEAFF. Written as DNA, the CDR3 is TGTGCCAGCACCGAAGGGGACAGGGGGGAAGCTTTCTTT.

This clone was found a few times. The chain employs TRBV12-5 and TRBJ2-5, with 8 nucleotides matching TRBD2. J was trimmed by 5 bases and V by 6 bases; bases with no gene match: 8. Germline V CDR1 and CDR2: LGHNT, FRNRAP. The CDR3 spans 14 residues. CDR3 loop: CASGLAGGRETQYF. CDR3 nucleotides: TGTGCTAGTGGACTGGCGGGAGGTCGGGAGACCCAGTACTTC.

As regards this clone: A junction boundary mismatches the germline segment, possibly from a read error. The genes are TRBV2 and TRBJ2-1; D perhaps matches TRBD2 (6 bases). In germline, CDR1 is SNHLY, CDR2 FYNNEI. This CDR3 has 14 residues. The CDR3 reads CASTPLASYNEQFF. The CDR3 nucleotides are TGTGCTAGCACCCCCCTAGCGAGTTACAATGAGCAGTTCTTC.

V and J are TRBV7-2 and TRBJ2-7, with no clear D. The germline V gene encodes CDR1 SGHTA and CDR2 FQGNSA. V dropped 5 bases and J dropped 7 bases, with 9 bases sitting between them. CDR3 length equals 11 residues. DNA of the CDR3: TGTGCCAGCAGCCTAGTAATAGAGCAGTACTTC. This translates into CASSLVIEQYF.

The rearrangement uses TRBV10-2 and TRBJ2-2, with TRBD2 matching 8 bases. The CDR3 contains 15 residues. Germline assignment: CDR1 WSHSY and CDR2 SAAADI. V shed 8 bases and J 4 bases; nucleotides not matched to a gene: 9. CDR3 bases: TGCGCCAGCTCTGTTACTAGCGGCGGCACCGGGGAGCTGTTTTTT. It yields the protein CASSVTSGGTGELFF.

V is TRBV30 and J is TRBJ1-5, with D tentatively TRBD1 (5 bases). This CDR3 is 14 amino acids long. Germline loops: CDR1 GTSNPN, CDR2 SVGIG (reference sequence). The germline V and J ends were trimmed by 2 bases and 2 bases, with 10 bases remaining between them. As DNA, the CDR3 is TGTGCCTGGAGTCAGATAGGGGGCAATCAGCCCCAGCATTTT. It specifies CAWSQIGGNQPQHF.

In its sample, this clone was seen a few times. The chain couples TRBV30 to TRBJ1-2; 12 bases are a match to TRBD1. The germline V gene has CDR1 GTSNPN and CDR2 SVGIG (reference sequence). The CDR3 runs 11 residues. Trimming took 7 bases from V and 10 from J; bases not matched to a gene: 4. This CDR3 reads CASGTGGHYTF. CDR3 DNA: TGTGCCTCCGGGACAGGGGGCCACTACACCTTC.

The rearrangement joins TRBV11-1 to TRBJ2-2; 10 positions match TRBD2. Germline V gives CDR1 SGHAT, CDR2 FQDESV (reference sequence). With V trimmed by 4 bases and J by 6 bases, 14 bases remained unmatched. This CDR3 has 18 residues. CDR3 loop: CASSSPWRLAGGSGELFF. As DNA, the CDR3 is TGTGCCAGCAGCTCTCCCTGGCGCTTAGCGGGGGGTTCCGGGGAGCTGTTTTTT.

The chain combines TRBV6-5 with TRBJ1-2; TRBD1 aligns across 7 bases. Germline lookup yields CDR1 MNHEY and CDR2 SVGAGI. The CDR3 sequence is 13 residues long. J lost 7 bases, V lost 0 bases, and 2 bases had no gene match. CDR3 sequence reads: CASSYSNRGGYTF. The CDR3 DNA reads as TGTGCCAGCAGTTACTCGAACAGGGGTGGCTACACCTTC.

The V gene is TRBV6-6, the J gene TRBJ1-1; maybe TRBD1 (5 bases). This CDR3 comprises 12 residues. V was clipped by 2 bases and J by 7 bases, with 8 bases between them. Per the germline V gene, CDR1 is MNHNY and CDR2 is SVGAGI (reference sequence). CDR3 in amino acids: CASSYATDEAFF. The CDR3, as DNA: TGTGCCAGCAGTTACGCGACAGATGAAGCTTTCTTT.

The rearrangement joins TRBV11-2 to TRBJ1-1; 7 positions match TRBD1. The J segment lost 2 bases and the V segment lost 4 bases, leaving 4 bases of the junction unmatched. This CDR3 contains 14 residues. Germline loops: CDR1 SGHAT, CDR2 FQNNGV. The CDR3 DNA sequence: TGTGCCAGCAGCTCACAGGGGTTAAACACTGAAGCTTTCTTT. Translated: CASSSQGLNTEAFF.

V gene TRBV11-2 combines with J gene TRBJ1-2, with TRBD1 matching over 10 bases. The junction had 4 bases not matched to a gene; V was cut back by 1 base and J by 8 bases. There are 14 residues in the CDR3. Germline assignment: CDR1 SGHAT and CDR2 FQNNGV. The DNA of the CDR3 is TGTGCCAGCAGCTTAGGACAGGGGGCGGGAGGCTACACCTTC. Translation: CASSLGQGAGGYTF.

This clone was recorded once. The rearrangement links TRBV7-3 to TRBJ2-7, with D unclear. V was shortened by 1 base and J by 0 bases, with 10 bases between the two germline ends. The CDR3 runs to 15 residues. Germline loops: CDR1 SGHTA, CDR2 FQGTGA. Written as DNA, the CDR3 is TGTGCCAGCAGCTTAAACGCGGCCTCCTCCTACGAGCAGTACTTC. Protein: CASSLNAASSYEQYF.

The chain joins TRBV25-1 to TRBJ1-4, with D possibly being TRBD1 (6 bases). Germline CDR1 and CDR2: MGHDK and SYGVNS. The V and J ends lost 4 bases and 0 bases respectively, with 12 bases between them. This CDR3 is 16 amino acids long. DNA of the CDR3: TGTGCCAGCAGTGGGACAGAATTAGCAACTAATGAAAAACTGTTTTTT. This sequence encodes CASSGTELATNEKLFF.

The V call is TRBV6-4, the J call TRBJ2-3; D possibly corresponds to TRBD2 (5 bases). Germline V gene lookup returns CDR1 MRHNA and CDR2 SNTAGT. The length of the CDR3 is 13 residues. Trimming took 3 bases from V and 10 from J, leaving 14 bases between them. The CDR3 spells CASSERERWAQYF. The CDR3 coding sequence is TGTGCCAGCAGTGAAAGGGAGAGGTGGGCGCAGTATTTT.

V and J are TRBV2 and TRBJ2-5; TRBD1 agrees at 7 bases. Germline trimming cut 2 bases from V and 9 bases from J; bases unmatched to any gene: 12. The CDR3 length is 15 residues. Germline V CDR1 and CDR2: SNHLY, FYNNEI. The CDR3 here is CASSETTGTAASQYF. CDR3 nucleotides: TGTGCCAGCAGTGAAACTACCGGGACAGCGGCGTCCCAGTACTTC.

The chain has TRBV28 and TRBJ1-2, with TRBD1 as a possible D gene (6 bases). Germline CDR1 is MDHEN and CDR2 is SYDVKM. Trimming pared 2 bases from V and 5 bases from J, leaving 12 bases between. The CDR3 sequence is 14 residues long. DNA of the CDR3: TGTGCCAGCAGTTTAGGCGACAGGCTGTATGGCTACACCTTC. Amino acids: CASSLGDRLYGYTF.

The genes are TRBV29-1 and TRBJ2-6; D gene unclear. The V end lost 0 bases, the J end lost 2 bases, and 8 bases lay between the germline ends. There are 15 residues in the CDR3. CDR1 is SQVTM, CDR2 ANQGSEA, per germline. CDR3 amino acids: CSVEEVAAGANVLTF. Written as DNA, the CDR3 is TGCAGCGTTGAAGAGGTGGCAGCTGGGGCCAACGTCCTGACTTTC.

The chain employs TRBV29-1 and TRBJ2-1, with D perhaps TRBD1 (6 bases). The V gene lost 7 bases and the J gene lost 6 bases, with 16 bases spanning the gap. In germline, CDR1 is SQVTM, CDR2 ANQGSEA. The CDR3 is made up of 13 amino acids. Here the CDR3 reads CSADRRGSNEQFF. As DNA, the CDR3 is TGCAGCGCAGATAGAAGGGGGAGCAATGAGCAGTTCTTC.

This chain connects TRBV6-5 to TRBJ2-1; 14 bases align to TRBD2. Germline CDR1 reads MNHEY; CDR2 reads SVGAGI. The CDR3 spans 14 residues. V trimming: 7 bases; J trimming: 10 bases; junction bases outside the gene matches: 6. CDR3 region: CASTGLAGGLEQFF. For the CDR3, the DNA is TGTGCCAGCACCGGACTAGCGGGGGGTCTCGAGCAGTTCTTC.

The chain links TRBV2 to TRBJ2-3; 8 nucleotides line up with TRBD2. Germline CDR1 is SNHLY and CDR2 is FYNNEI. The V gene end was trimmed by 8 bases and the J gene end by 6 bases; junction bases not matched to a gene: 16. CDR3 length: 16 residues. For the CDR3, the DNA is TGTGCCAGCGAGTTCCAAGGCGGGGGGACCGTGGATACGCAGTATTTT. It codes for CASEFQGGGTVDTQYF.

Worth noting for this clone: This CDR3 fails to terminate in the conserved phenylalanine or tryptophan, so it likely reflects a read error. No DNA is shown, since the ends of the CDR3 on it are uncertain; the CDR3 is the one TCRdb lists. The chain carries TRBV2 and TRBJ1-1; the table's TRBD1 call for D was not verified on the DNA. 13 amino acids form the CDR3, both terminal residues included. The germline V gene has CDR1 SNHLY and CDR2 FYNNEI. The CDR3: CASSVSGLRTGFG.

V usage is TRBV9 and J usage is TRBJ1-2; 7 nucleotides align to TRBD1. V gave up 0 bases and J gave up 4 bases; unmatched junction bases: 12. This CDR3 has 17 amino acids. Germline lookup yields CDR1 SGDLS and CDR2 YYNGEE. This CDR3 reads CASSVAYQGGVGYGYTF. DNA of the CDR3: TGTGCCAGCAGCGTAGCTTACCAGGGGGGAGTGGGCTATGGCTACACCTTC.

This clone came up once. The chain combines TRBV6-5 with TRBJ1-6; the match to TRBD1 covers 7 bases. The CDR3 covers 13 residues. After removal of 5 bases from V and 7 bases from J, the junction contained 2 bases not matched to a gene. Germline values: CDR1 MNHEY, CDR2 SVGAGI. The CDR3 nucleotides are TGTGCCAGCAGTCGACAGGGAAATTCACCCCTCCACTTT. This gives the protein CASSRQGNSPLHF.

V and J are TRBV28 and TRBJ2-1; 10 bases are a match to TRBD2. The germline gives CDR1 MDHEN, CDR2 SYDVKM. V was clipped by 3 bases and J by 9 bases; unmatched bases: 5. The CDR3 length is 14 residues. In DNA form, the CDR3 reads TGTGCCAGCAGTTTCGGGCTAGCGGGGGCTGAGCAGTTCTTC. Protein product: CASSFGLAGAEQFF.

The chain recombines TRBV25-1 with TRBJ2-1; 10 nucleotides agree with TRBD1. CDR1 MGHDK and CDR2 SYGVNS come from the germline V gene. V was pared by 4 bases and J by 6 bases, with 6 bases of the junction left unmatched. The length of the CDR3 is 15 residues. The CDR3 loop reads CASSGRDRGRNEQFF. DNA for the CDR3: TGTGCCAGCAGTGGCCGGGACAGGGGTCGCAATGAGCAGTTCTTC.